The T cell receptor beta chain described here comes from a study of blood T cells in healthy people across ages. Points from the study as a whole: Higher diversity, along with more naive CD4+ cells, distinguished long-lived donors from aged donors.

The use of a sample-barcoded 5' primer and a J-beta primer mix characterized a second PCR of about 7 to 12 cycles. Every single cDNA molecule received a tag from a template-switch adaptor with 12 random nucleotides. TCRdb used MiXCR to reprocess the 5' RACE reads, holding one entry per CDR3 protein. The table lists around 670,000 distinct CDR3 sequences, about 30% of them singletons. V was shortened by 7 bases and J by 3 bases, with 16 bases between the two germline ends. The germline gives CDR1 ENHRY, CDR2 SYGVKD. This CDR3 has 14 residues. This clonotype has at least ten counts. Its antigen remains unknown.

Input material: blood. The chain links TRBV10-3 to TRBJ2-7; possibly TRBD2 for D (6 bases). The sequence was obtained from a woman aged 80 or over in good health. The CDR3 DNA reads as TGTGCCATCACTCACGGTCGGGGGAACTACGAGCAGTACTTC. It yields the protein CAITHGRGNYEQYF.